The sequence of this TCR beta chain was determined in a study of T cell responses to AZD1222 COVID-19 vaccine. Study results and limitations: Two AZD1222 administrations were followed by greater Spike-specific TCR breadth and depth.

Notes on this clone: The antigen is not known.

The assay was immunoSEQ multiplex PCR, and TCRdb's table has in-frame clones only and misses some. The data show more than 140,000 clones, over 90% seen once. CDR1 is SGHNT, CDR2 YYREEE, per germline (reference sequence). V gave up 2 bases and J gave up 3 bases, with 12 bases separating them. The CDR3 loop spans 14 amino acids. The receptor was isolated from an adult in good health. Sequenced material: peripheral blood, taken on day 0 of MenACWY control vaccination. The V call is TRBV5-4, the J call TRBJ2-7; D not resolved. The CDR3 DNA reads as TGTGCCAGCAGCTTCCGACCGCTCGGCTACGAGCAGTACTTC. Protein: CASSFRPLGYEQYF.